This entry features one T cell receptor (beta chain) sequence. The antigen is unknown. This sample stems from a study of blood T cells in healthy people across ages. Study summary: Template switching retrieved approximately one barcoded beta molecule for each two T cells.

Alongside a J-beta primer mix, a sample-barcoded 5' primer served in a second PCR lasting roughly 6 to 11 cycles. At least 2.5 million CDR3-containing paired-end reads were obtained per sample. MiXCR was run by TCRdb on the 5' RACE reads, yielding one entry per CDR3 protein. The sample has around 2 million distinct CDR3 sequences; roughly two fifths are singletons. Overall study results and limits: The study regarded diversity estimates from one million T cells as underestimates.

Sample donors were healthy Caucasian individuals that came from Russia, aged 6 to 90. The sample comprised blood. This clonotype originated in a human donor in good health.

The CDR3 region is CASSRRPIYGYTF. The CDR3 DNA is TGTGCCAGCAGCCGACGACCCATCTATGGCTACACCTTC. The chain combines TRBV7-2 with TRBJ1-2; unclear D gene. CDR3 length: 13 residues. The germline gives CDR1 SGHTA, CDR2 FQGNSA. Between the trimmed V and J ends, which lost 5 bases and 4 bases, there was a span of 11 bases.